This T cell receptor (beta chain) comes out of a study of response to subunit inactivated influenza vaccine. Trimming at V came to 0 bases and at J to 6 bases, leaving 4 bases not matched to a gene. From germline, CDR1 is SGHRS and CDR2 YFSETQ. The CDR3 totals 15 residues. Study-wide findings and caveats: Few additional T cells are recruited per seasonal influenza vaccination, authors suggested.

Using its own MiXCR run on the RT-PCR reads, TCRdb lists one record per CDR3 protein. This sample yields 700,000 to 800,000 distinct CDR3 sequences, of which 15% to 20% are seen a single time; 11% belongs to the top ten. At least ten counts were recorded for this clonotype. Its antigen is currently unknown. The gene calls are TRBV5-1 and TRBJ2-1; 9 bases are shared with TRBD1. The clonotype was recovered from a man aged 50 to 60 who received an inactivated influenza vaccine. The material sequenced was PBMCs from blood, taken more than 4 days after vaccination. CDR3 sequence reads: CASSLGGQGTNEQFF. CDR3 DNA: TGCGCCAGCAGCTTGGGAGGACAGGGGACCAATGAGCAGTTCTTC. Full variable domain (missing parts from reference TRBV5-1 and TRBJ2-1): KAGVTQTPRYLIKTRGQQVTLSCSPISGHRSVSWYQQTPGQGLQFLFEYFSETQRNKGNFPGRFSGRQFSNSRSEMNVSTLELGDSALYLCASSLGGQGTNEQFFGPGTRLTVL.